A selection of T cell receptor beta chains follows, all from one sample in a study of STAT5B mutations in CD4+ large granular lymphocyte leukemia. Measured with immunoSEQ multiplex PCR; TCRdb has only the in-frame clones, and not every one. The sample consists of approximately 33,000 clones, about 91% of them appearing once. Sequencing used CD4+ T cells from blood buffy coats. These receptors came from a human donor in good health. CDR3s include the opening cysteine and the closing phenylalanine or tryptophan. A D gene is named only where the DNA matches it firmly. Expanded clones are given a class, and other clones once, few, many or no size at all.

CDR3nt: TGTGCCAGTAGTATACCTCGACAGGGGGCTCTGACTGAAGCTTTCTTT
CDR3aa: CASSIPRQGALTEAFF
d_gene: TRBD1
j_gene: TRBJ1-1
v_gene: TRBV19
abundance: .

CDR3nt: TGTGCCAGCAGTGAGGGGACAGGGCCGTACCAAGGCTACACCTTC
CDR3aa: CASSEGTGPYQGYTF
d_gene: TRBD1
j_gene: TRBJ1-2
v_gene: TRBV25-1
abundance: once

CDR3nt: TGTGCCAGCAGCTCGGTGGTCGGTCCCGGGGAGCTGTTTTTT
CDR3aa: CASSSVVGPGELFF
d_gene: .
j_gene: TRBJ2-2
v_gene: TRBV5-5
abundance: .

CDR3nt: TGTGCCAGCAGCTTAGGGACCGACACTGAAGCTTTCTTT
CDR3aa: CASSLGTDTEAFF
d_gene: .
j_gene: TRBJ1-1
v_gene: TRBV11-2
abundance: few

CDR3nt: TGTGCCAGCAGTTTGCGCGGCCCCTATAGCAATCAGCCCCAGCATTTT
CDR3aa: CASSLRGPYSNQPQHF
d_gene: .
j_gene: TRBJ1-5
v_gene: TRBV6-5
abundance: few

CDR3nt: TGCGCCAGCAGCCAAGATATGGACACCTATGGCTACACCTTC
CDR3aa: CASSQDMDTYGYTF
d_gene: .
j_gene: TRBJ1-2
v_gene: TRBV4-3
abundance: .

CDR3nt: TGTGCCAGCAGCCGCCTCAGGACAGGGGCCGCCTACGAGCAGTACTTC
CDR3aa: CASSRLRTGAAYEQYF
d_gene: TRBD1
j_gene: TRBJ2-7
v_gene: TRBV7-8
abundance: .

CDR3nt: TGTGCCAGCAGTTACTTAGGACAGATAGACACTGAAGCTTTCTTT
CDR3aa: CASSYLGQIDTEAFF
d_gene: .
j_gene: TRBJ1-1
v_gene: TRBV6-5
abundance: few

CDR3nt: TGCGCCAGCAGCCAAGATCAGGCCAGGGAAAGGTGGGCACCCCTCCACTTT
CDR3aa: CASSQDQARERWAPLHF
d_gene: .
j_gene: TRBJ1-6
v_gene: TRBV4-1
abundance: .

CDR3nt: TGCGCCAGCAGCTACAATAACGAGCAGTACTTC
CDR3aa: CASSYNNEQYF
d_gene: .
j_gene: TRBJ2-7
v_gene: TRBV5-1
abundance: few

CDR3nt: TGTGCCAGCAGCCCTACGAGGGACAGAGCCTCATCACCCCTCCACTTT
CDR3aa: CASSPTRDRASSPLHF
d_gene: TRBD1
j_gene: TRBJ1-6
v_gene: TRBV9
abundance: .

CDR3nt: TGCGCCAGCAGCCGGGACGGCCGAGACACCATATATTTT
CDR3aa: CASSRDGRDTIYF
d_gene: .
j_gene: TRBJ1-3
v_gene: TRBV10-1
abundance: few

CDR3nt: TGTGCCAGAACCTTTAGAGGGGTCCCGATCGCCTACGAGCAGTACTTC
CDR3aa: CARTFRGVPIAYEQYF
d_gene: .
j_gene: TRBJ2-7
v_gene: TRBV7-5
abundance: .

CDR3nt: TGCGCCAGCAGTTTCGGGGGGCGGGCGTACGAGCAGTACTTC
CDR3aa: CASSFGGRAYEQYF
d_gene: .
j_gene: TRBJ2-7
v_gene: TRBV10-2
abundance: .

CDR3nt: TGTGCCAGCAGCGTAGTATGGGAAGGAGGCTACACCTTC
CDR3aa: CASSVVWEGGYTF
d_gene: .
j_gene: TRBJ1-2
v_gene: TRBV9
abundance: .

CDR3nt: TGTGCCAGCAGCGTGCGACTGGGGACCCAGTACTTC
CDR3aa: CASSVRLGTQYF
d_gene: .
j_gene: TRBJ2-5
v_gene: TRBV9
abundance: few

CDR3nt: TGTGCCTGGAGTGGACAGGGAAGCAATCAGCCCCAGCATTTT
CDR3aa: CAWSGQGSNQPQHF
d_gene: TRBD1
j_gene: TRBJ1-5
v_gene: TRBV30
abundance: .

CDR3nt: TGTGCCAGCAGCTTACGACTAGCGGGAGTGGATGAGCAGTTCTTC
CDR3aa: CASSLRLAGVDEQFF
d_gene: TRBD2
j_gene: TRBJ2-1
v_gene: TRBV7-2
abundance: .

CDR3nt: TGTGCCAGCAGCCCGGTGGGGGGGAGCTACACTGAAGCTTTCTTT
CDR3aa: CASSPVGGSYTEAFF
d_gene: .
j_gene: TRBJ1-1
v_gene: TRBV6-5
abundance: .

CDR3nt: TGTGCCAGCAGCTTCAGACAGGTGTACTATGGCTACACCTTC
CDR3aa: CASSFRQVYYGYTF
d_gene: .
j_gene: TRBJ1-2
v_gene: TRBV7-2
abundance: .

CDR3nt: TGCGCCAGCAGTATTGGCTCGCTTACCTACGAGCAGTACTTC
CDR3aa: CASSIGSLTYEQYF
d_gene: .
j_gene: TRBJ2-7
v_gene: TRBV5-1
abundance: once

CDR3nt: TGTGCCAGCAGCTTAGGGACAGGGAGTAATGAAAAACTGTTTTTT
CDR3aa: CASSLGTGSNEKLFF
d_gene: TRBD1
j_gene: TRBJ1-4
v_gene: TRBV5-4
abundance: .

CDR3nt: TGCAGCGTTGTCGAGGGGGCAAAGCAGTACTTC
CDR3aa: CSVVEGAKQYF
d_gene: TRBD1
j_gene: TRBJ2-7
v_gene: TRBV29-1
abundance: .

CDR3nt: TGTGCCAGTAGTATCAGACAGGGGGCTACCATGAACACTGAAGCTTTCTTT
CDR3aa: CASSIRQGATMNTEAFF
d_gene: TRBD1
j_gene: TRBJ1-1
v_gene: TRBV19
abundance: .

CDR3nt: TGTGCCAGCAGCGTATACTCCGGGGGAAGCACTGAAGCTTTCTTT
CDR3aa: CASSVYSGGSTEAFF
d_gene: .
j_gene: TRBJ1-1
v_gene: TRBV5-6
abundance: once

CDR3nt: TGTGCCAGCAGTTACCAGGGTAGTTATGGCTACACCTTC
CDR3aa: CASSYQGSYGYTF
d_gene: .
j_gene: TRBJ1-2
v_gene: TRBV6-5
abundance: .

CDR3nt: TGTGCCAGCAGCAAAGTCACAGGGAGGTCCTACACCTTC
CDR3aa: CASSKVTGRSYTF
d_gene: .
j_gene: TRBJ1-2
v_gene: TRBV21-1
abundance: .

CDR3nt: TGCGCCAGCAGCCAGCCGGGACTAGCAAGGAATGAGCAGTTCTTC
CDR3aa: CASSQPGLARNEQFF
d_gene: TRBD2
j_gene: TRBJ2-1
v_gene: TRBV4-3
abundance: .

CDR3nt: TGTGCCAGCAGCTGGGGAGACAGGGAAAGCAATCAGCCCCAGCATTTT
CDR3aa: CASSWGDRESNQPQHF
d_gene: TRBD1
j_gene: TRBJ1-5
v_gene: TRBV7-9
abundance: .

CDR3nt: TGTGCCAGCAGCGCCACTCTCCCTGAAGCTTTCTTT
CDR3aa: CASSATLPEAFF
d_gene: .
j_gene: TRBJ1-1
v_gene: TRBV11-3
abundance: .

CDR3nt: TGCAGTGGGGAGCGCGGAGGTGAGCAGTTCTTC
CDR3aa: CSGERGGEQFF
d_gene: .
j_gene: TRBJ2-1
v_gene: TRBV20-1
abundance: .

CDR3nt: TGTGCCAGTGGGGGGGTGGGAGAGACCCAGTACTTC
CDR3aa: CASGGVGETQYF
d_gene: TRBD2
j_gene: TRBJ2-5
v_gene: TRBV19
abundance: .

CDR3nt: TGTGCCAGCAGCCTCCCCTTGACTGACGAGCAGTACTTC
CDR3aa: CASSLPLTDEQYF
d_gene: .
j_gene: TRBJ2-7
v_gene: TRBV7-2
abundance: .

CDR3nt: TGTGCCAGCAGCATACAGACAGGATCTAACTATGGCTACACCTTC
CDR3aa: CASSIQTGSNYGYTF
d_gene: .
j_gene: TRBJ1-2
v_gene: TRBV7-6
abundance: .